Listed below are T cell receptor beta chains from one sample, sequenced in a study of PD-1 blockade in classical Hodgkin lymphoma. Measured with immunoSEQ multiplex PCR; TCRdb has only the in-frame clones, and not every one. The repertoire includes 50,000 to 65,000 clones, less than 95% of them detected once, and 8.5% to 12% sits in the top ten. This specimen was peripheral blood mononuclear cells (PBMCs), taken before the second cycle of nivolumab. Receptors originate from a human donor with classical Hodgkin lymphoma. The CDR3 runs from the conserved cysteine through the conserved F or W. The D gene is left open where the match is weak. Clone sizes are given selectively: once, few, many, or a class where the clone is expanded.

V	size	D	J	CDR3	DNA
TRBV27	-	-	TRBJ2-7	CASSLYGDSYEQYF	TGTGCCAGCAGTTTATATGGCGACTCCTACGAGCAGTACTTC
TRBV7-9	-	-	TRBJ1-2	CASSLVGREDTF	TGTGCCAGCAGCTTAGTAGGCAGGGAGGACACCTTC
TRBV30	-	TRBD1	TRBJ2-4	CAWCEWTGDSRYF	TGTGCCTGGTGTGAATGGACAGGTGATTCCCGGTACTTC
TRBV5-1	-	-	TRBJ2-2	CASSFDGGTGELFF	TGCGCCAGCAGCTTTGATGGAGGGACCGGGGAGCTGTTTTTT
TRBV14	-	-	TRBJ2-7	CASSQGTLNEQYF	TGTGCCAGCAGCCAAGGGACGTTAAACGAGCAGTACTTC
TRBV5-1	-	-	TRBJ2-7	CASVIRRGQYF	TGCGCCAGCGTCATCCGGCGGGGACAGTACTTC
TRBV28	-	TRBD1	TRBJ2-3	CASSAPGTGGMDTQYF	TGTGCCAGCAGTGCCCCCGGGACAGGGGGCATGGATACGCAGTATTTT
TRBV5-4	-	-	TRBJ2-3	CASSLEWGGDTQYF	TGTGCCAGCAGCCTGGAGTGGGGCGGAGATACGCAGTATTTT
TRBV18	-	TRBD1	TRBJ2-3	CASSPETGAPDTQYF	TGTGCCAGCTCACCCGAGACAGGGGCCCCAGATACGCAGTATTTT
TRBV19	-	-	TRBJ2-3	CASSISLGTDTQYF	TGTGCCAGTAGTATATCTTTAGGGACAGATACGCAGTATTTT
TRBV28	-	-	TRBJ2-5	CASSLPQGEETQYF	TGTGCCAGCAGCCTTCCTCAGGGTGAAGAGACCCAGTACTTC
TRBV18	-	TRBD1	TRBJ2-3	CASSLRPRTGYLGADTQYF	TGTGCCAGCTCCCTAAGGCCGCGGACAGGGTATTTGGGCGCAGATACGCAGTATTTT
TRBV4-3	once	-	TRBJ2-7	CASSQGNEQYF	TGCGCCAGCAGCCAAGGGAACGAGCAGTACTTC
TRBV27	-	-	TRBJ2-7	CASSLSYQPTYEQYF	TGTGCCAGCAGTTTATCGTACCAGCCCACCTACGAGCAGTACTTC
TRBV7-9	-	-	TRBJ2-7	CASSLEQISYEQYF	TGTGCCAGCAGCTTAGAACAGATCTCCTACGAGCAGTACTTC
TRBV27	few	TRBD1	TRBJ1-5	CASSPLGTASYNQPQHF	TGTGCCAGCAGTCCCCTAGGGACAGCTTCTTACAATCAGCCCCAGCATTTT
TRBV7-2	-	TRBD2	TRBJ2-3	CASSSISGTSLDTQYF	TGTGCCAGCAGCTCAATCTCCGGGACTAGTCTCGATACGCAGTATTTT
TRBV30	-	-	TRBJ2-1	CAWSVRDEQFF	TGTGCCTGGAGTGTACGGGATGAGCAGTTCTTC
TRBV5-1	-	TRBD2	TRBJ2-4	CASRREGAKNIQYF	TGCGCCAGTCGACGGGAGGGGGCCAAAAACATTCAGTACTTC
TRBV27	-	-	TRBJ2-7	CASSITQGYEQYF	TGTGCCAGCAGTATAACACAGGGTTACGAGCAGTACTTC
TRBV28	-	TRBD2	TRBJ2-7	CASSLWTSGIDEQYF	TGTGCCAGCAGTTTATGGACTAGCGGGATAGACGAGCAGTACTTC
TRBV6-1	-	TRBD1	TRBJ2-3	CASRGQGPTDTQYF	TGTGCCAGCAGGGGACAGGGCCCCACAGATACGCAGTATTTT
TRBV5-1	-	-	TRBJ2-2	CASSLGTSNTGELFF	TGCGCCAGCAGCTTGGGGACTTCCAACACCGGGGAGCTGTTTTTT
TRBV27	-	-	TRBJ2-1	CASSNRDGSYNEQFF	TGTGCCAGCAGTAACCGGGACGGCTCCTACAATGAGCAGTTCTTC
TRBV7-9	-	TRBD1	TRBJ2-3	CASSLAGGVLGTDTQYF	TGTGCCAGCAGCTTGGCAGGGGGCGTGCTGGGCACAGATACGCAGTATTTT
TRBV2	-	-	TRBJ1-2	CASEPPATGGGYGYTF	TGTGCCAGCGAGCCTCCCGCCACCGGGGGCGGCTATGGCTACACCTTC
TRBV9	-	-	TRBJ1-5	CASSPGGQPQHF	TGTGCCAGCAGCCCTGGGGGACAGCCCCAGCATTTT
TRBV15	-	TRBD1	TRBJ2-1	CATSRDPLDRGINNEQFF	TGTGCCACCAGCAGGGATCCCCTGGACAGGGGGATTAATAATGAGCAGTTCTTC
TRBV19	-	-	TRBJ2-6	CASILSGSAHPGANVLTF	TGTGCCAGTATTCTAAGCGGGTCGGCTCACCCTGGGGCCAACGTCCTGACTTTC
TRBV29-1	-	TRBD1	TRBJ2-7	CSVRQGAYEQYF	TGCAGCGTCAGACAGGGCGCCTACGAGCAGTACTTC